What follows is one TCR beta chain and its context. Its antigen is currently unknown. The purity of all sorted populations exceeded 95%. This sample was taken from a study of beta chain features in type 1 diabetes. Study-level background: Examined across all samples were about 110,000,000 sorted cells. Overall study results and limits: Moderately but significantly shorter TCRB CDR3s were found in Type 1 diabetes patients in all four CD4+ subsets.

Germline CDR1 and CDR2: SGHRS and YFSETQ. The CDR3 extends over 11 amino acids. V dropped 0 bases and J dropped 8 bases, with 6 bases sitting between them. Since all of the isolated RNA was reverse transcribed, expressed TCRB transcripts were what got sequenced. Profiling relied on immunoSEQ multiplex PCR, and the TCRdb table lists in-frame clones only, not all of them. The table shows more than 300,000 clones, with around 10% occurring only once. Input material: central memory CD4+ T cells from blood. This TCR was sampled from a man under 40 with type 1 diabetes. The chain joins TRBV5-1 to TRBJ2-7; D not certain. The chain's CDR3 is CASSLGGQQYF. For the CDR3, the DNA is TGCGCCAGCAGCTTGGGAGGCCAGCAGTACTTC.